A selection of T cell receptor beta chains follows, all from one sample in a study of blood T cell repertoires in COVID-19. Sequenced by immunoSEQ multiplex PCR; TCRdb stores in-frame clones only, minus some. The sample carries about 310,000 clones, over 75% recorded once. The sequencing input was peripheral blood. The receptors stem from a woman between 50 and 59 years old who had recovered from COVID-19. The CDR3 runs from the conserved cysteine through the conserved F or W. Fields, in order: J gene, D gene, clone size, V gene, CDR3 protein, CDR3 DNA. D genes are given only for firm matches. Only part of the rows carry a size: once, few, many, or a class if the clone is expanded.

j_call: TRBJ2-7
d_call: TRBD2
clone_size: -
v_call: TRBV12-3/TRBV12-4
cdr3_aa: CASRASGTYEQYF
cdr3_nt: TGTGCCAGCAGAGCTAGCGGGACCTACGAGCAGTACTTC

j_call: TRBJ2-6
d_call: TRBD1
clone_size: once
v_call: TRBV28
cdr3_aa: CASSHDRVGANVLTF
cdr3_nt: TGTGCCAGCAGCCACGACAGGGTTGGGGCCAACGTCCTGACTTTC

j_call: TRBJ1-2
d_call: -
clone_size: -
v_call: TRBV19
cdr3_aa: CASSIPGGNYGYTF
cdr3_nt: TGTGCCAGTAGTATCCCAGGAGGTAACTATGGCTACACCTTC

j_call: TRBJ2-1
d_call: -
clone_size: -
v_call: TRBV20-1
cdr3_aa: CSAPGLREQFF
cdr3_nt: TGCAGTGCTCCCGGGTTGAGGGAGCAGTTCTTC

j_call: TRBJ2-1
d_call: TRBD1
clone_size: once
v_call: TRBV18
cdr3_aa: CASSPGTGRGGDEQFF
cdr3_nt: TGTGCCAGCTCACCCGGGACAGGGAGGGGCGGCGATGAGCAGTTCTTC

j_call: TRBJ2-3
d_call: -
clone_size: -
v_call: TRBV7-3
cdr3_aa: CASSLSIMDTQYF
cdr3_nt: TGTGCCAGCAGCCTAAGTATTATGGATACGCAGTATTTT

j_call: TRBJ2-2
d_call: TRBD2
clone_size: -
v_call: TRBV19
cdr3_aa: CASSMGGAQELFF
cdr3_nt: TGTGCCAGTAGTATGGGAGGGGCGCAAGAGCTGTTTTTT

j_call: TRBJ2-3
d_call: -
clone_size: -
v_call: TRBV4-1
cdr3_aa: CASSQDSGDTQYF
cdr3_nt: TGCGCCAGCAGCCAAGATAGTGGAGATACGCAGTATTTT

j_call: TRBJ1-2
d_call: TRBD1
clone_size: once
v_call: TRBV6-6
cdr3_aa: CASSYLETGRDGYTF
cdr3_nt: TGTGCCAGCAGTTACCTGGAGACAGGGAGAGACGGCTACACCTTC

j_call: TRBJ1-3
d_call: -
clone_size: -
v_call: TRBV18
cdr3_aa: CASSPGLDRTIYF
cdr3_nt: TGTGCCAGCTCACCGGGCCTCGATCGCACCATATATTTT

j_call: TRBJ1-2
d_call: TRBD1
clone_size: -
v_call: TRBV28
cdr3_aa: CASVLGQGNYGYTF
cdr3_nt: TGTGCCAGCGTACTAGGACAGGGGAACTATGGCTACACCTTC

j_call: TRBJ2-1
d_call: -
clone_size: -
v_call: TRBV9
cdr3_aa: CASSGQYYNEQFF
cdr3_nt: TGTGCCAGCAGCGGTCAGTACTACAATGAGCAGTTCTTC

j_call: TRBJ1-2
d_call: -
clone_size: -
v_call: TRBV15
cdr3_aa: CATSRRRRPDGYTF
cdr3_nt: TGTGCCACCAGCAGAAGACGGAGGCCGGACGGCTACACCTTC

j_call: TRBJ1-1
d_call: -
clone_size: -
v_call: TRBV1
cdr3_aa: CTSSHDRGDTEAFF
cdr3_nt: TGCACCAGCAGCCACGACAGGGGGGACACTGAAGCTTTCTTT

j_call: TRBJ1-3
d_call: -
clone_size: -
v_call: TRBV6-6
cdr3_aa: CASSYSSDTIYF
cdr3_nt: TGTGCCAGCAGTTACTCCTCCGACACCATATATTTT

j_call: TRBJ1-2
d_call: -
clone_size: few
v_call: TRBV4-3
cdr3_aa: CASSPDRTYGYTF
cdr3_nt: TGCGCCAGCAGCCCTGACAGGACTTATGGCTACACCTTC

j_call: TRBJ1-2
d_call: -
clone_size: -
v_call: TRBV6-5
cdr3_aa: CASSPTGSNYGYTF
cdr3_nt: TGTGCCAGCAGTCCAACAGGGAGTAACTATGGCTACACCTTC

j_call: TRBJ1-6
d_call: TRBD1
clone_size: -
v_call: TRBV2
cdr3_aa: CASSGGSGRGSPLHF
cdr3_nt: TGTGCCAGCAGTGGGGGATCGGGCAGGGGGTCACCCCTCCACTTT

j_call: TRBJ2-3
d_call: -
clone_size: few
v_call: TRBV12-3/TRBV12-4
cdr3_aa: CASSIGTQYF
cdr3_nt: TGTGCCAGCAGTATCGGTACGCAGTATTTT

j_call: TRBJ1-2
d_call: TRBD1
clone_size: -
v_call: TRBV30
cdr3_aa: CALGAGGFDYGYTF
cdr3_nt: TGTGCATTGGGGGCAGGGGGGTTCGACTATGGCTACACCTTC

j_call: TRBJ1-6
d_call: -
clone_size: -
v_call: TRBV9
cdr3_aa: CASSVGDPDNSPLHF
cdr3_nt: TGTGCCAGCAGCGTAGGAGATCCGGATAATTCACCCCTCCACTTT

j_call: TRBJ1-2
d_call: -
clone_size: -
v_call: TRBV5-1
cdr3_aa: CASSGQNYGYTF
cdr3_nt: TGCGCCAGCAGCGGACAGAACTATGGCTACACCTTC

j_call: TRBJ1-3
d_call: -
clone_size: -
v_call: TRBV5-1
cdr3_aa: CASSPQPGGSGNTIYF
cdr3_nt: TGCGCCAGCAGCCCGCAGCCCGGGGGTTCTGGAAACACCATATATTTT

j_call: TRBJ2-6
d_call: -
clone_size: once
v_call: TRBV7-9
cdr3_aa: CASSLAGGSGANVLTF
cdr3_nt: TGTGCCAGCAGCTTAGCGGGGGGTTCTGGGGCCAACGTCCTGACTTTC

j_call: TRBJ2-7
d_call: -
clone_size: -
v_call: TRBV7-2
cdr3_aa: CASSSRGQGYEQYF
cdr3_nt: TGTGCCAGCAGCTCGAGAGGGCAGGGGTACGAGCAGTACTTC

j_call: TRBJ1-1
d_call: -
clone_size: -
v_call: TRBV6-1
cdr3_aa: CASSEQGGWTEAFF
cdr3_nt: TGTGCCAGCAGTGAACAGGGAGGTTGGACTGAAGCTTTCTTT

j_call: TRBJ2-7
d_call: -
clone_size: -
v_call: TRBV6-5
cdr3_aa: CASSYSRWTTFGQYF
cdr3_nt: TGTGCCAGCAGTTACTCGAGGTGGACTACCTTCGGGCAGTACTTC